This section outlines one T cell receptor beta chain sequence together with its context. Antigen unknown. TCRdb keeps only in-frame clones here, not all; method: immunoSEQ multiplex PCR. The data contain about 350,000 clones, 85% of them singletons. Germline V gives CDR1 SGHAT, CDR2 FQNNGV. The CDR3 length is 15 residues. V gave up 3 bases and J gave up 0 bases, with 10 bases separating them. These data come from a study of Ad26.COV2.S vaccination and SARS-CoV-2 variants. Treatment given: roughly 19 received Ad26.COV2.S at low or high dose, single or two shots; 5 received placebo; per-sample allocation not given. Samples came from day 63 after the first vaccine or placebo injection. Study conclusions and caveats: Total T cell responses were possibly underestimated by TCR breadth and depth analyses.

V is TRBV11-2 and J is TRBJ2-3, with D uncertain. The sample consisted of peripheral blood, taken in a trial of Ad26.COV2.S vaccine versus placebo. The sequence was collected from a person between 18 and 60 years old who received the Ad26.COV2.S COVID-19 vaccine or a placebo. The CDR3 spells CASSFSETSTDTQYF. For the CDR3, the DNA is TGTGCCAGCAGCTTTTCGGAGACTAGCACAGATACGCAGTATTTT.